The 3 T cell receptor beta chains below come from one sample, sequenced in a study of PD-L1 blockade in urothelial cancer. Time point reported: peripheral blood 6 weeks after treatment start. Repertoires were generated with immunoSEQ multiplex PCR, while TCRdb's copy carries only in-frame clones and drops some. The table lists nearly 50,000 clones, under 85% of them singletons. The sample here was PBMCs, taken around atezolizumab (anti-PD-L1) treatment. These receptors originate from a man aged 45-60 years with urothelial cancer.

The genes are TRBV10-3 and TRBJ1-5, with D hard to call. CDR3 length: 15 residues. CDR1 and CDR2 (germline): ENHRY, SYGVKD. Deletions cut 6 bases from V and 0 bases from J, with 12 bases between. Here the CDR3 DNA reads TGTGCCATCAGGGGCACACCCGATAGCAATCAGCCCCAGCATTTT. It encodes CAIRGTPDSNQPQHF.

The V call is TRBV5-1, the J call TRBJ2-3; 11 bases are shared with TRBD2. V shed 3 bases and J 0 bases; nucleotides not matched to a gene: 3. Germline CDR1 SGHRS, CDR2 YFSETQ. This CDR3 has 16 residues. The CDR3 loop is CASSSGTSGSTDTQYF. The CDR3 region has the DNA TGCGCCAGCAGCTCCGGGACTAGCGGTAGCACAGATACGCAGTATTTT.

The DNA of the CDR3 is TGCGCCAGCAGTCGACAGGTCTTTAGCGGGGAGCTGTTTTTT. Its translation: CASSRQVFSGELFF. The rearrangement joins TRBV10-1 to TRBJ2-2; D possibly corresponds to TRBD1 (6 bases). CDR1 and CDR2 from the germline V gene are WNHNN and SYGVQD (reference sequence). The ends were cut back, 5 bases at V and 7 bases at J, with 14 bases in the middle. This CDR3 contains 14 residues.